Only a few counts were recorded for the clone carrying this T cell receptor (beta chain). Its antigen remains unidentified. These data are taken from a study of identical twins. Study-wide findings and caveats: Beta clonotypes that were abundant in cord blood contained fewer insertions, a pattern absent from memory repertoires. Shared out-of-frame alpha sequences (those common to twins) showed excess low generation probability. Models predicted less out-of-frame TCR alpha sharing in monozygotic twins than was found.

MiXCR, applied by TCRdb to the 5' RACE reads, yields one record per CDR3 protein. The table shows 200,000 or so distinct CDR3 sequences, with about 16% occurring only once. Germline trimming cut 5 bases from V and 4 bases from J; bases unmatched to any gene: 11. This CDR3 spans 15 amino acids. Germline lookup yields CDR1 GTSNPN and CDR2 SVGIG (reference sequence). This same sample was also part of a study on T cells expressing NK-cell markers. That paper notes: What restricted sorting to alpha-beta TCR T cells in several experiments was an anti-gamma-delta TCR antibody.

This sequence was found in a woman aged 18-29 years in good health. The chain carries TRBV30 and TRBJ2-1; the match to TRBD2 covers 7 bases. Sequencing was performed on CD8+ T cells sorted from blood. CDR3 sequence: CAWLNLAEPYNEQFF. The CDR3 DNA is TGTGCCTGGCTTAACCTAGCGGAGCCTTACAATGAGCAGTTCTTC.